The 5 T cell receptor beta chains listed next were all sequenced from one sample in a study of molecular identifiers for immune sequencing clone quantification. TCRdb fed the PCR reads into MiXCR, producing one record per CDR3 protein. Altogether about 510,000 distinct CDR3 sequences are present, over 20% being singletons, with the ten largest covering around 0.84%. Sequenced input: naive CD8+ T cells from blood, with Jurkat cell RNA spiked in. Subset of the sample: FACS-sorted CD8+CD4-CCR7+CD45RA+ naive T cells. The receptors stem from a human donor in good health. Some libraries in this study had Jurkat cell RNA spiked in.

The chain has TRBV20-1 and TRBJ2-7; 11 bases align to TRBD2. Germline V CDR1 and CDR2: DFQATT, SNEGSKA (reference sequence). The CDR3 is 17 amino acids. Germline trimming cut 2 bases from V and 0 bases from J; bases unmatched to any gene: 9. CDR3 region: CSARPGTSGQISYEQYF. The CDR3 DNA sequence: TGCAGTGCTAGACCCGGGACTAGCGGCCAAATCTCCTACGAGCAGTACTTC.

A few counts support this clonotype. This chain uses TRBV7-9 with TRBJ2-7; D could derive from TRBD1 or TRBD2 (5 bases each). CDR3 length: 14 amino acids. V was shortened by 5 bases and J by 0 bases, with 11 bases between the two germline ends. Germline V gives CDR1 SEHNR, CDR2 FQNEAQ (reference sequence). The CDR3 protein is CASSRDGDSYEQYF. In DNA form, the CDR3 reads TGTGCCAGCAGCCGGGACGGGGACTCCTACGAGCAGTACTTC. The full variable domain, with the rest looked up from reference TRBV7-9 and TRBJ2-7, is DTGVSQNPRHKITKRGQNVTFRCDPISEHNRLYWYRQTLGQGPEFLTYFQNEAQLEKSRLLSDRFSAERPKGSFSTLEIQRTEQGDSAMYLCASSRDGDSYEQYFGPGTRLTVT.

The CDR3 loop reads CSVEDQAGGDGYTF. The CDR3 DNA is TGCAGCGTTGAAGATCAAGCAGGGGGGGATGGCTACACCTTC. V usage is TRBV29-1 and J usage is TRBJ1-2, with 7 bases matching TRBD1. There are 14 residues in the CDR3. Germline CDR1 is SQVTM and CDR2 is ANQGSEA. V gave up 0 bases and J gave up 6 bases; unmatched junction bases: 7.

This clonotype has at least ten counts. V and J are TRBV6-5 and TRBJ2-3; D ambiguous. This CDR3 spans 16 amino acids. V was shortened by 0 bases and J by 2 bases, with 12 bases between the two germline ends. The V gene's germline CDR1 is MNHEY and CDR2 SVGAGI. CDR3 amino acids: CASSYSFGGTTDTQYF. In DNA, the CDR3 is TGTGCCAGCAGTTACTCGTTCGGCGGAACCACAGATACGCAGTATTTT.

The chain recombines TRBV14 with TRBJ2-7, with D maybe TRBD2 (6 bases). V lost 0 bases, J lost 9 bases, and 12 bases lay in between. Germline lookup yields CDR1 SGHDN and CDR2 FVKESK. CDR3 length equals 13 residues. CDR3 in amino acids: CASSQDPRGGQYF. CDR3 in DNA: TGTGCCAGCAGCCAAGACCCCCGGGGAGGGCAGTACTTC.